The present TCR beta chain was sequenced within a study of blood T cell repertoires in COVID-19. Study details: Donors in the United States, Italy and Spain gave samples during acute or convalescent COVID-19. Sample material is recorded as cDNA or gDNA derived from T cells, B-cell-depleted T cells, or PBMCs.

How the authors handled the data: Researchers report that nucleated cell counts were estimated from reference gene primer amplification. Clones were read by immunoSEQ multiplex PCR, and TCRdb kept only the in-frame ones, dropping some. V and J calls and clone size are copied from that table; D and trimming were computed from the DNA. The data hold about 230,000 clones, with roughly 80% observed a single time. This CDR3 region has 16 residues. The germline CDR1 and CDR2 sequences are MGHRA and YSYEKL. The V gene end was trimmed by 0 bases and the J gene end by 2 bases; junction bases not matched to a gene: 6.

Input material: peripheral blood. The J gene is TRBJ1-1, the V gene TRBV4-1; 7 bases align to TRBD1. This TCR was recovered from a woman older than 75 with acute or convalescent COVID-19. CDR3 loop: CASSQDAWDSNTEAFF. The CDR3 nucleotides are TGCGCCAGCAGCCAAGATGCTTGGGACAGTAACACTGAAGCTTTCTTT.